This T cell receptor beta chain was captured in a study of shared clonotypes between healthy human individuals (dated by TCRdb to about 2020). At the level of the whole study: The cohort included three men and a couple of women between 18 and 49 years of age. For each donor, three plates each were used for CD4 naive and CD4 memory, two plates were used for CD8 naive, and one plate was used for CD8 memory. To estimate repertoire size and how much clonotypes are shared between individuals, the study performed deep sequencing of blood TCR repertoires from roughly five healthy adults. Different laboratories and diverse techniques were used to prepare libraries and sequence TCR repertoires, to increase sequencing depth and limit assay-specific biases. Leukapheresis yielded between about 0.94 and 8.9 billion PBMCs per donor.

Using the deep immunoSEQ assay, TCR CDR3 regions were amplified from genomic DNA by multiplex PCR. Genomic DNA extracted from each cell subset was distributed evenly over all wells of several immunoSEQ 96-well plates, and each plate served as one replicate. Each replicate PCR for sorted subsets received 150 to 250 ng genomic DNA, equal to about 30,000 T cell genomes. The purified libraries were quantified using a Qubit 3.0 fluorometer, sized with a Bioanalyzer 2100, and then quantified again using the KAPA Library Quantification kit. A separate single-read 150-cycle Illumina NextSeq 550 flow cell was used to sequence each immunoSEQ 96-well plate. On the study's bioinformatics: Because the immunoSEQ output included only junctional sequences and no quality scores, the filtering could not be the same as the filtering used for full-length reads. Sequences were annotated with PyIR, a Python wrapper for IgBLAST v1.9, and V/J genes and CDR3 were assigned using IMGT germline references. Reads with weak V/J assignments (E-value above 1e-6), missing CDR3, stop codons, out-of-frame junctions, or ambiguous translated residues were removed. V3J clonotypes were defined by identical inferred V gene, J gene, and CDR3 amino acid sequence. Percentage overlap between repertoires was calculated by dividing the number of shared unique clonotypes by the size of the smaller repertoire. Three approaches were used to assess repertoire richness: RTK rarefaction, the Chao1 estimator, and Recon v2.1 estimates of unobserved clonotypes. OLGA was used to compute generation probabilities for all TCRbeta clonotypes that the gDNA method yielded from four donors. As stored in TCRdb, this immuneACCESS dataset retains in-frame rearrangements with V and J assigned. A fraction of the clones does not appear; measured against another copy, unresolved V genes explain less than half of the discrepancy, and the remainder lacks a known reason. The V and J calls and clone size were taken over from that table, and D and trimming were inferred from the DNA. In all, the sample holds roughly 1,500,000 clones, and approximately 98% of those were seen once. The top ten hold about 0.42% of the sample.

Healthy HIV-negative adults with no recently reported acute infections or vaccinations were included as donors. Only Caucasian adults living in Nashville, Tennessee, USA were represented among the donors. CD4+ T cells were enriched by magnetic negative selection; naive cells were then positively selected on CD45RA, and the negative fraction formed the memory subset. Blood was obtained by leukapheresis, after which PBMCs were separated by Ficoll-Histopaque density gradient centrifugation and cryopreserved in liquid nitrogen vapor phase. Purity and quantity of every magnetically sorted T cell population were checked by analytical flow cytometry. Each sorted fraction had its genomic DNA isolated and then quantified by UV absorbance on a Nanodrop 2000c. With regard to this clone: Which antigen it targets is not known. No base quality information exists; no much larger clone differs at one position. The same CDR3 is also encoded by other DNA sequences in this sample.

On the study overall, not on this receptor specifically: Sampling was restricted to blood, and TCR repertoires in tissues likely differ from the TCR repertoires found in blood. Pairwise subsampling indicated that sequencing depth was expected to affect the degree of clonotype sharing among donors. Even with the large sequencing depth, rarefaction of the sorted-subset datasets indicated that sequencing was incomplete. Compared with non-shared clonotypes, the clonotypes found in all four sorted-subset donors had higher generation probabilities. Estimated clonotype richness was generally larger for naive than for memory subsets. Sharing across several donors was observed for 4.5% to 6.5% of naive CD4, over 3% of naive CD8, over 2% of memory CD4, and roughly 0.4% of memory CD8 clonotypes. Because the study included a small number of donors, the genetic and exposure-history diversity represented was limited.

The TCR comes from a man aged 25 to 40 in good health. Source material: naive CD4+ T cells sorted from blood. The cell subset or site label, as the study defines it: CD45RA+ positively selected.

The bases read TGTGCCAGCAGTTACGTCGGGAGTTACAATGAGCAGTTCTTC. Translation gives CASSYVGSYNEQFF. The chain uses TRBV6-5 and TRBJ2-1, and possibly TRBD2, on 6 matching bases. CDR1 and CDR2 were assigned from the germline V gene as MNHEY and SVGAGI. V is shortened by 2 bases, J by 4 bases, and the region joining them spans 9 bases. The CDR3 spans 14 residues, from the cysteine through the phenylalanine. Solely the CDR3 DNA is kept, with 42 bases framed from the first base.